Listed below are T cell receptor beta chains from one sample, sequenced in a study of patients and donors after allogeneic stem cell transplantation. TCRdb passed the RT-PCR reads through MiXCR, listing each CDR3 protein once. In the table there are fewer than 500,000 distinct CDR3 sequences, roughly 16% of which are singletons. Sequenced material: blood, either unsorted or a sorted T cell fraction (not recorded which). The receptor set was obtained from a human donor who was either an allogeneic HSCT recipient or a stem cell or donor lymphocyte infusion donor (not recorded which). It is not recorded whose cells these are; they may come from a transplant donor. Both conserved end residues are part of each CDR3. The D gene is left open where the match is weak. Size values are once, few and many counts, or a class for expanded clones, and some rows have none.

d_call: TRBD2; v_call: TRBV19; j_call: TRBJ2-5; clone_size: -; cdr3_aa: CASSRTSGYQTQYF; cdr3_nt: TGTGCCAGTAGTAGAACTAGCGGCTACCAGACCCAGTACTTC
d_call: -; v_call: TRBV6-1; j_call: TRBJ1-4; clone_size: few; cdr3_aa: CASSTWTASTNEKLFF; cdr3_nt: TGTGCCAGCAGTACATGGACAGCTTCAACTAATGAAAAACTGTTTTTT
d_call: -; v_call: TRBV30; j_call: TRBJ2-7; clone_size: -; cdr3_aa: CAWSSVASSYEQYF; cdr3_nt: TGTGCCTGGAGTAGTGTGGCGAGCTCCTACGAGCAGTACTTC
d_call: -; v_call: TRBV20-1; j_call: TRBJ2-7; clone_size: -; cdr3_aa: CSARIGPYEQYF; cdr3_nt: TGCAGTGCTAGGATCGGCCCCTACGAGCAGTACTTC
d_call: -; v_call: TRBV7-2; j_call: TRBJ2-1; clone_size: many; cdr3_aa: CASSPWDEYNEQFF; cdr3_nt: TGTGCCAGCAGCCCCTGGGACGAGTACAATGAGCAGTTCTTC
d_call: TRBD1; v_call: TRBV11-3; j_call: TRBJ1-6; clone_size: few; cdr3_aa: CASTSFRRGNSPLHF; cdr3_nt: TGTGCCAGCACCTCTTTCCGCAGGGGGAATTCACCCCTCCACTTT
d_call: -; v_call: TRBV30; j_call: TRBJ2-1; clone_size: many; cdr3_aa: CAWSGRGSDEQFF; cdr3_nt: TGTGCCTGGAGTGGACGGGGTAGCGATGAGCAGTTCTTC
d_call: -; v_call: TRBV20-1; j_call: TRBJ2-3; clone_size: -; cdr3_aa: CSAPGTGETDTQYF; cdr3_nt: TGCAGTGCACCCGGGACGGGAGAAACAGATACGCAGTATTTT
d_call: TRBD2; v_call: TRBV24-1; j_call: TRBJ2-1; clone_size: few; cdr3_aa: CATSDPTGDSGSSYNEQFF; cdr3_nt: TGTGCCACCAGTGATCCTACCGGGGATAGCGGGAGCTCCTACAATGAGCAGTTCTTC
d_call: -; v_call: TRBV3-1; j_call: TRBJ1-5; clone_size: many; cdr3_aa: CASSQVISNQPQHF; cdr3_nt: TGTGCCAGCAGCCAAGTTATCAGCAATCAGCCCCAGCATTTT
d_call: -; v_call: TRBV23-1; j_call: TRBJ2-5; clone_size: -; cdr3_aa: CASSHPRRHQETQYF; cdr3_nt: TGCGCCAGCAGTCATCCGCGCAGGCACCAAGAGACCCAGTACTTC
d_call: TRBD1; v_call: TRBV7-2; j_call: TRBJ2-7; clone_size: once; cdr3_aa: CASSLFPGQGSYEQYF; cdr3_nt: TGTGCCAGCAGCTTATTCCCGGGACAGGGTTCCTACGAGCAGTACTTC
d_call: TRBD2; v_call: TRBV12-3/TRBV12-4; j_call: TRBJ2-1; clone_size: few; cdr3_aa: CASSSLAGGNEQFF; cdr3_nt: TGTGCCAGCAGTTCATTAGCGGGGGGCAATGAGCAGTTCTTC
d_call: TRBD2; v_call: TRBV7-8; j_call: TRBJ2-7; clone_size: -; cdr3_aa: CASSAGSGMGEQYF; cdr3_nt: TGTGCCAGCAGCGCAGGGAGCGGGATGGGCGAGCAGTACTTC
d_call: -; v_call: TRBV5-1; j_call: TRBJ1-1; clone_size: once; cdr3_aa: CASSPDLTEAFF; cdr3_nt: TGCGCCAGCAGCCCGGATCTCACTGAAGCTTTCTTT
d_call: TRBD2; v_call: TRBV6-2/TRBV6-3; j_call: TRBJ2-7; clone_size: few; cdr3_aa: CASTLAGNYEQYF; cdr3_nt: TGTGCCAGCACCCTAGCGGGGAACTACGAGCAGTACTTC
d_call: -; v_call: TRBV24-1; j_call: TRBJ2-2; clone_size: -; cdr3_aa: CATSDLGLKGENTGELFF; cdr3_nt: TGTGCCACCAGTGATTTGGGGCTGAAGGGGGAAAACACCGGGGAGCTGTTTTTT
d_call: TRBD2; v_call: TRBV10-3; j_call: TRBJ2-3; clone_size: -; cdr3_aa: CAISEDGRGISTDTQYF; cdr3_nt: TGTGCCATCAGTGAGGATGGGAGGGGAATCAGCACAGATACGCAGTATTTT
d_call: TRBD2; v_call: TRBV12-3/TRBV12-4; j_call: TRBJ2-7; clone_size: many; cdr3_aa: CASSSRLAGLTYEQYF; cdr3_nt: TGTGCCAGCAGTTCCAGACTAGCGGGCCTAACCTACGAGCAGTACTTC
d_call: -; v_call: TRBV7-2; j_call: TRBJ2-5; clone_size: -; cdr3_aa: CASSLSTRLTQYF; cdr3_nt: TGTGCCAGCAGCCTTTCGACGCGGTTGACCCAGTACTTC
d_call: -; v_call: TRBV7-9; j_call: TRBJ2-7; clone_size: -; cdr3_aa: CASSLALHEQYF; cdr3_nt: TGTGCCAGCAGCTTAGCTTTGCACGAGCAGTACTTC
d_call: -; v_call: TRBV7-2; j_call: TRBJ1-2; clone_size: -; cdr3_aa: CASSLVGGGANYGYTF; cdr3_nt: TGTGCCAGCAGCTTAGTGGGGGGGGGAGCTAACTATGGCTACACCTTC
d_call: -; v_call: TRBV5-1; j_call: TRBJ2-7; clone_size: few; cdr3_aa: CASRRNKAYEQYF; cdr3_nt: TGCGCCAGCAGACGTAACAAGGCCTACGAGCAGTACTTC
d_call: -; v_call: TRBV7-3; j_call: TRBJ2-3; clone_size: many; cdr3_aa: CASKDWQYTDTQYF; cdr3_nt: TGTGCCAGCAAAGACTGGCAATACACAGATACGCAGTATTTT
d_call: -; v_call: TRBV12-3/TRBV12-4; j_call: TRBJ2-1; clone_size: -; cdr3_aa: CASSYSGEQFF; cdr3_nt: TGTGCCAGCAGTTATTCGGGTGAGCAGTTCTTC
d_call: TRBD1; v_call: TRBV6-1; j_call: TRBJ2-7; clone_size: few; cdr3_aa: CASSTLPRDRVYEQYF; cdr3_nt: TGTGCCAGCAGTACCCTTCCCCGGGACAGGGTCTACGAGCAGTACTTC
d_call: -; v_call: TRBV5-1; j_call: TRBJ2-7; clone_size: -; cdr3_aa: CASSLNLSGSEQYF; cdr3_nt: TGCGCCAGCAGCTTGAATCTCTCGGGCTCCGAGCAGTACTTC
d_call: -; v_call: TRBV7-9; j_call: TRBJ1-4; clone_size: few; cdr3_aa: CASGREKELFF; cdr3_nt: TGTGCCAGCGGTAGAGAGAAGGAACTGTTTTTT
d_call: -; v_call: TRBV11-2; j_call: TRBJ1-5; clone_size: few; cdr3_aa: CASSLGQDRNQPQHF; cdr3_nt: TGTGCCAGCAGCTTAGGCCAGGACCGCAATCAGCCCCAGCATTTT
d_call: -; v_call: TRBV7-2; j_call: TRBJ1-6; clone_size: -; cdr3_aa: CASSETGMYNSPLHF; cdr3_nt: TGTGCCAGCAGCGAAACCGGGATGTATAATTCACCCCTCCACTTT
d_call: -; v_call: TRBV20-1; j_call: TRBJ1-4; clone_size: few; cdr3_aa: CSAQVVGATEKLFF; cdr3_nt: TGCAGTGCCCAGGTCGTGGGGGCAACTGAAAAACTGTTTTTT
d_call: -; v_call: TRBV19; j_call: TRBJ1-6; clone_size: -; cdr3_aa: CASSPSNSPLHF; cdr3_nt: TGTGCCAGTAGCCCGTCAAATTCACCCCTCCACTTT
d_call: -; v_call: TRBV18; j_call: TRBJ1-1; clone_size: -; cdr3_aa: CASSPRPGGNTEAFF; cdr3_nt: TGTGCCAGCTCACCGAGGCCGGGCGGGAACACTGAAGCTTTCTTT
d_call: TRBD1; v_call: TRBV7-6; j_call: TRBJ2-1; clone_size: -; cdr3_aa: CASSLGTGFYNEQFF; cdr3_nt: TGTGCCAGCAGCTTAGGGACAGGGTTCTACAATGAGCAGTTCTTC
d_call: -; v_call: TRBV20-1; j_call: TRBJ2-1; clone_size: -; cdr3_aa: CSARENEQFF; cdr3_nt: TGCAGTGCTAGGGAAAATGAGCAGTTCTTC
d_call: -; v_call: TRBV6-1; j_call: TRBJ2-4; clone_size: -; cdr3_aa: CASGLGVKNIQYF; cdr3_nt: TGTGCCAGTGGTCTGGGTGTCAAAAACATTCAGTACTTC
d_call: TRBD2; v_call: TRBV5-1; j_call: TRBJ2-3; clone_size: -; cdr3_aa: CASNIGVSAGVVADTQYF; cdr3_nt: TGCGCCAGCAACATCGGGGTCTCAGCGGGAGTAGTCGCAGATACGCAGTATTTT